Shown below are 2 T cell receptor beta chains from a single sample sequenced in a study of CD8+ T cells in alopecia areata. cDNA reverse transcribed from extracted RNA served as the sequencing template. The table came from immunoSEQ multiplex PCR; TCRdb's copy has only in-frame clones and leaves some out. The repertoire has fewer than 250,000 clones, less than 65% of them found once; the top ten carry approximately 0.97%. Treatment given: oral pan-JAK inhibitor, 5-10 mg twice daily. Specimen: CD4+ T cells sorted from blood, collected at week 24, from a patient treated with tofacitinib. The receptors shown here come from a human donor with alopecia areata.

Concerning this clone: Other DNA sequences in the same sample also yield this CDR3. The chain employs TRBV29-1 and TRBJ1-1; 10 bases map to TRBD1. Germline V gene lookup returns CDR1 SQVTM and CDR2 ANQGSEA. Trimming removed 7 bases from V and 5 bases from J; junction bases left unmatched: 4. The CDR3 sequence is 12 residues long. CDR3 in DNA: TGCAGCGCGAGACAGGGGGCTACTGAAGCTTTCTTT. Amino acid sequence: CSARQGATEAFF.

This chain links TRBV30 with TRBJ1-2; D not certain. V lost 0 bases, J lost 5 bases, and 16 bases lay in between. CDR1 GTSNPN and CDR2 SVGIG come from the germline V gene (reference sequence). The CDR3 consists of 15 residues. CDR3 protein: CAWSVPGRRLYGYTF. CDR3 nucleotides: TGTGCCTGGAGTGTACCTGGGAGGCGGTTATATGGCTACACCTTC.